Following are 28 T cell receptor beta chains from one sample sequenced in a study of T cell responses to AZD1222 COVID-19 vaccine (dated by TCRdb to the early 2020s). Library preparation was by the immunoSEQ multiplex PCR assay. The table was pulled from immuneACCESS by TCRdb, which kept in-frame rearrangements only. Such tables lose some clones; where checked, under half of the loss comes from unresolved V genes, and the rest has no known cause. This sample lists about 96,000 clones; 85% to 90% were detected once. Of the sample, roughly 24% is held by the ten largest clones. The time point label here, explained by the study, means: baseline before first vaccination. The starting material was peripheral blood, obtained on day 0 of AZD1222 vaccination. These receptors were obtained from an adult in good health.

The chain recombines TRBV28 with TRBJ1-1, with 9 positions matching TRBD1. The CDR3 covers 16 residues. Trimming removed 5 bases from V and 0 bases from J; junction bases left unmatched: 7. From germline, CDR1 is MDHEN and CDR2 SYDVKM. The CDR3 here is CASSPGTGPMNTEAFF. CDR3 DNA: TGTGCCAGCAGTCCGGGGACAGGGCCTATGAACACTGAAGCTTTCTTT.

In its sample, this clone was seen a few times. J is TRBJ2-7 and V is TRBV28; D is ambiguous. The CDR3 has 13 residues. Per the germline V gene, CDR1 is MDHEN and CDR2 is SYDVKM. Deletions cut 8 bases from V and 1 base from J, with 12 bases between. The CDR3 here is CASEEQSSYEQYF. The CDR3 DNA follows: TGTGCCAGCGAAGAACAGAGTTCCTACGAGCAGTACTTC.

This clone was counted only a few times. The V and J genes are TRBV3-1 (or the pseudogene TRBV3-2) and TRBJ1-5; TRBD1 is a possible D gene (5 bases). The CDR3 spans 14 residues. Trimming removed 3 bases at V and 1 base at J, with 7 bases between. Germline V CDR1 and CDR2: LGHDT, YNNKEL (reference sequence). The CDR3 sequence: CASSHRDSNQPQHF. In nucleotides, the CDR3 is TGTGCCAGCAGCCACCGGGACAGCAATCAGCCCCAGCATTTT.

The rearrangement links TRBV7-2 to TRBJ2-7; a weak D match, TRBD1 (6 bases). This CDR3 spans 11 amino acids. The germline gives CDR1 SGHTA, CDR2 FQGNSA. The germline V and J ends were trimmed by 5 bases and 7 bases, with 9 bases remaining between them. The CDR3 region has the DNA TGTGCCAGCAGCCTAGGACAGGAGCAGTACTTC. Protein product: CASSLGQEQYF. The complete variable domain, with remaining parts taken from reference TRBV7-2 and TRBJ2-7, reads GAGVSQSPSNKVTEKGKDVELRCDPISGHTALYWYRQSLGQGLEFLIYFQGNSAPDKSGLPSDRFSAERTGGSVSTLTIQRTQQEDSAVYLCASSLGQEQYFGPGTRLTVT.

The chain links TRBV13 to TRBJ1-1; D gene ambiguous. Germline CDR1 is PRHDT and CDR2 is FYEKMQ (reference sequence). The CDR3 has 11 amino acids. V lost 8 bases and J lost 7, with 11 bases in between. The CDR3 loop reads CASSRSSEAFF. DNA of the CDR3: TGTGCCAGCTCCCGATCCAGTGAAGCTTTCTTT.

This clone appeared a few times. This chain connects TRBV6-5 to TRBJ2-7; possible D gene TRBD2, 5 bases. Looked up from germline, CDR1 is MNHEY and CDR2 is SVGAGI. The ends were cut back, 4 bases at V and 0 bases at J, with 13 bases in the middle. The CDR3 extends over 15 amino acids. CDR3 DNA: TGTGCCAGCAGTTGGGGTAGCGCGAGCTCCTACGAGCAGTACTTC. It specifies CASSWGSASSYEQYF.

The chain carries TRBV5-6 and TRBJ2-2; 10 nucleotides line up with TRBD1. The V gene end was trimmed by 2 bases and the J gene end by 6 bases; junction bases not matched to a gene: 7. The germline gives CDR1 SGHDT, CDR2 YYEEEE. CDR3 size: 16 residues. The CDR3: CASSFLGQGSPGELFF. Written as DNA, the CDR3 is TGTGCCAGCAGCTTTTTGGGACAGGGGAGTCCCGGGGAGCTGTTTTTT.

This clone was recorded only once. This rearrangement joins TRBV2 to TRBJ2-3; D gene uncertain. The CDR3 is made up of 14 amino acids. The V gene's germline CDR1 is SNHLY and CDR2 FYNNEI. Trimming removed 4 bases from V and 1 base from J, with 9 bases in between. This CDR3 reads CASSGLLRTDTQYF. The CDR3 bases are TGTGCCAGCAGTGGACTTCTCCGCACAGATACGCAGTATTTT.

V is TRBV19 and J is TRBJ2-4; tentatively, D is TRBD1 (6 bases). This CDR3 contains 13 residues. The germline V gene has CDR1 LNHDA and CDR2 SQIVND (reference sequence). V was pared by 0 bases and J by 10 bases, with 10 bases between. CDR3 sequence (DNA): TGTGCCAGTAGTATAGAAGGGACACCTATTCAGTACTTC. Encoded protein: CASSIEGTPIQYF.

This sequence joins TRBV27 and TRBJ1-4, with a weak D call TRBD1 (5 bases). CDR1 and CDR2 (germline): MNHEY, SMNVEV (reference sequence). Trimming removed 8 bases at V and 0 bases at J, with 13 bases between. CDR3 length equals 15 residues. The CDR3 loop reads CASGRQGATNEKLFF. The CDR3 coding sequence is TGTGCCAGCGGACGTCAGGGTGCAACTAATGAAAAACTGTTTTTT.

The chain is built from TRBV3-1 (or the pseudogene TRBV3-2) and TRBJ2-1; D not resolved. Looked up from germline, CDR1 is LGHDT and CDR2 is YNNKEL (reference sequence). Trimming removed 4 bases from V and 3 bases from J, with 4 bases in between. The CDR3 has 12 residues. The CDR3 loop reads CASSRNYNEQFF. The CDR3 DNA reads as TGTGCCAGCAGCCGCAACTACAATGAGCAGTTCTTC.

The rearrangement links TRBV18 to TRBJ2-5; 8 nucleotides match TRBD1. CDR1 is KGHSH, CDR2 LQKENI, per germline. The J segment lost 5 bases and the V segment lost 2 bases, leaving 7 bases of the junction unmatched. CDR3 length: 15 residues. The CDR3, as DNA: TGTGCCAGCTCACCATACAGGGGGGAGATGGAGACCCAGTACTTC. Translation: CASSPYRGEMETQYF.

This clone was detected only a few times. The rearrangement joins TRBV6-5 to TRBJ1-3; TRBD1 matches 7 bases. V gave up 5 bases and J gave up 6 bases; unmatched junction bases: 10. Germline loops: CDR1 MNHEY, CDR2 SVGAGI. The CDR3 is 15 amino acids. Written as DNA, the CDR3 is TGTGCCAGCAGTACCGGACCCAGGGGGGTAAACACCATATATTTT. This gives the protein CASSTGPRGVNTIYF.

V usage is TRBV28 and J usage is TRBJ2-5; perhaps D is TRBD1 or TRBD2 (6 bases each). The CDR3 runs to 14 residues. Germline CDR1 and CDR2: MDHEN and SYDVKM. Between the trimmed V and J ends, which lost 3 bases and 1 base, there was a span of 9 bases. This CDR3 reads CASSFKGGQETQYF. In DNA form, the CDR3 reads TGTGCCAGCAGTTTTAAGGGGGGCCAAGAGACCCAGTACTTC.

The chain carries TRBV6-5 and TRBJ2-7; D unresolved. Looked up from germline, CDR1 is MNHEY and CDR2 is SVGAGI. V gave up 5 bases and J gave up 4 bases, with 6 bases separating them. There are 11 residues in the CDR3. This CDR3 is CASSPEYEQYF. In DNA, the CDR3 is TGTGCCAGCAGTCCCGAATACGAGCAGTACTTC.

The genes are TRBV9 and TRBJ2-7; a weak D match, TRBD1 (6 bases). The CDR3 sequence is 14 residues long. Germline loops: CDR1 SGDLS, CDR2 YYNGEE. Deletions cut 3 bases from V and 2 bases from J, with 12 bases between. The CDR3 here is CASSGRDNTYEQYF. The CDR3 DNA follows: TGTGCCAGCAGCGGCCGGGACAACACCTACGAGCAGTACTTC.

The chain has TRBV27 and TRBJ1-2; D remains ambiguous. The CDR3 covers 15 residues. The V end was cut by 4 bases, the J end by 0 bases, with 12 bases between. Germline V CDR1 and CDR2: MNHEY, SMNVEV (reference sequence). CDR3 loop: CASSSWTGTNYGYTF. In DNA form, the CDR3 reads TGTGCCAGCAGTTCATGGACGGGGACTAACTATGGCTACACCTTC.

The chain is built from TRBV25-1 and TRBJ2-2, with TRBD2 identical over 8 bases. This CDR3 spans 14 amino acids. J was trimmed by 3 bases and V by 7 bases; bases with no gene match: 4. The germline gives CDR1 MGHDK, CDR2 SYGVNS. The CDR3 spells CASMARGDTGELFF. The CDR3 DNA reads as TGTGCCAGCATGGCGCGGGGGGACACCGGGGAGCTGTTTTTT.

J is TRBJ2-5 and V is TRBV6-6; TRBD2 matches 11 bases. The CDR3 consists of 15 residues. Trimming removed 5 bases from V and 5 bases from J; junction bases left unmatched: 7. Germline CDR1 reads MNHNY; CDR2 reads SVGAGI (reference sequence). The CDR3 reads CASSDLAGGRETQYF. CDR3 DNA sequence: TGTGCCAGCAGTGATCTAGCGGGAGGAAGGGAGACCCAGTACTTC.

The chain carries TRBV28 and TRBJ1-1; no definite D call. This CDR3 is 13 amino acids long. V gave up 5 bases and J gave up 8 bases, with 15 bases separating them. CDR1 MDHEN and CDR2 SYDVKM come from the germline V gene. Here the CDR3 DNA reads TGTGCCAGCAGTGTTTTCGGTATGAGGGAAGCTTTCTTT. Translating it yields CASSVFGMREAFF.

This chain connects TRBV20-1 to TRBJ1-4, with a tentative D call TRBD1 (6 bases). V lost 6 bases, J lost 14 bases, and 16 bases lay in between. The CDR3 runs 11 residues. Germline loops: CDR1 DFQATT, CDR2 SNEGSKA (reference sequence). The CDR3 spells CSARTVGVLFF. The DNA of the CDR3 is TGCAGTGCAAGGACAGTGGGGGTTCTGTTTTTT.

The chain is built from TRBV15 and TRBJ2-3, with D possibly being TRBD1 or TRBD2 (5 bases each). CDR3 length: 15 residues. Germline CDR1 is LNHNV and CDR2 is YYDKDF (reference sequence). Trimming cost V 8 bases and J 0 bases, with 15 bases left between them. The CDR3 bases are TGTGCCACCGGGGGAACGCGTGCTAGCACAGATACGCAGTATTTT. Residues: CATGGTRASTDTQYF.

The chain recombines TRBV6-2 or TRBV6-3 with TRBJ2-5; a weak D match, TRBD1 (6 bases). The V end was cut by 0 bases, the J end by 2 bases, with 7 bases between. There are 14 residues in the CDR3. Germline V lookup: CDR1 MNHEY, CDR2 SVGEGT. DNA of the CDR3: TGTGCCAGCAGTTACTCGAGGGGGCAAGAGACCCAGTACTTC. The encoded protein is CASSYSRGQETQYF.

The chain is built from TRBV7-2 and TRBJ2-3; no definite D call. The CDR3 sequence is 14 residues long. Germline loops: CDR1 SGHTA, CDR2 FQGNSA. Deletions cut 10 bases from V and 0 bases from J, with 14 bases between. The CDR3 sequence: CATRRGSSTDTQYF. The CDR3 DNA reads as TGTGCCACCAGACGAGGCAGCAGCACAGATACGCAGTATTTT. The whole variable domain, remainder taken from reference TRBV7-2 and TRBJ2-3, is GAGVSQSPSNKVTEKGKDVELRCDPISGHTALYWYRQSLGQGLEFLIYFQGNSAPDKSGLPSDRFSAERTGGSVSTLTIQRTQQEDSAVYLCATRRGSSTDTQYFGPGTRLTVL.

This clone was observed once. V gene TRBV11-3 combines with J gene TRBJ2-3; D call uncertain. This CDR3 region has 14 residues. Germline V CDR1 and CDR2: SGHNT, YENEEA. Trimming stripped 5 bases from V and 6 bases from J, with 15 bases between. DNA of the CDR3: TGTGCCAGCAGCCTGCGAGAGGCCGGGGATACGCAGTATTTT. It codes for CASSLREAGDTQYF.

V gene TRBV28 combines with J gene TRBJ1-5; a weak D match, TRBD1 (6 bases). Trimming took 7 bases from V and 2 from J, leaving 15 bases between them. Germline V gene sequence: CDR1 MDHEN, CDR2 SYDVKM. The CDR3 sequence is 15 residues long. In nucleotides, the CDR3 is TGTGCCAGCACCCAACGGGGGGCGGGCAATCAGCCCCAGCATTTT. This sequence encodes CASTQRGAGNQPQHF.

The CDR3 coding sequence is TGTGCCAGTATGAGGAACGGGAGGGCTGAAGGTTACAATGAGCAGTTCTTC. Translating it yields CASMRNGRAEGYNEQFF. V usage is TRBV19 and J usage is TRBJ2-1; 8 bases agree with TRBD2. The germline CDR1 and CDR2 sequences are LNHDA and SQIVND (reference sequence). The junction had 15 bases not matched to a gene; V was cut back by 7 bases and J by 4 bases. This CDR3 has 17 amino acids.

CDR3 residues: CASSLSGANTEAFF. Written as DNA, the CDR3 is TGCGCCAGCAGCTTGTCAGGGGCGAACACTGAAGCTTTCTTT. This chain uses TRBV5-1 with TRBJ1-1; tentative D call: TRBD1 (6 bases). Trimming shortened V by 1 base and J by 1 base, and 8 bases separated the two germline ends. Germline values: CDR1 SGHRS, CDR2 YFSETQ. The CDR3 is 14 residues long.